These T cell receptor beta chains were read from a single sample in a study of Ad26.COV2.S vaccination and SARS-CoV-2 variants. Here immunoSEQ multiplex PCR was the method, and the copy in TCRdb shows in-frame clones only, minus some. The sample shows some 340,000 clones, approximately 80% of them seen only once. Sequenced material: peripheral blood, taken in a trial of Ad26.COV2.S vaccine versus placebo. The receptors were gathered from a person between 18 and 65 years old who received the Ad26.COV2.S COVID-19 vaccine or a placebo. The CDR3 runs from the conserved cysteine through the conserved F or W. D genes are given only for firm matches. Expanded clones are given a class, and other clones once, few, many or no size at all.

clone size,V gene,D gene,CDR3 length,J gene,CDR3 protein,CDR3 DNA
few,TRBV2,.,15,TRBJ1-4,CASSEGSLVGEKLFF,TGTGCCAGCAGTGAAGGTAGTCTCGTCGGTGAAAAACTGTTTTTT
.,TRBV5-4,TRBD1,15,TRBJ1-6,CASSLGQGNNSPLHF,TGTGCCAGCAGCTTGGGACAGGGGAATAATTCACCCCTCCACTTT
.,TRBV7-3,TRBD1,13,TRBJ2-7,CASSYDRAYEQYF,TGTGCCAGCAGCTATGACAGGGCCTACGAGCAGTACTTC
.,TRBV24-1,TRBD2,18,TRBJ2-3,CATSDLRSLAGGTDTQYF,TGTGCCACCAGTGATTTGCGGTCACTAGCGGGGGGCACAGATACGCAGTATTTT
.,TRBV5-1,.,14,TRBJ1-5,CASSLWRGGQPQHF,TGCGCCAGCAGCTTGTGGAGGGGAGGTCAGCCCCAGCATTTT
once,TRBV3-1/TRBV3-2,.,13,TRBJ2-7,CASSRSTGNEQYF,TGTGCCAGCAGCCGATCTACGGGTAACGAGCAGTACTTC
.,TRBV2,.,15,TRBJ1-6,CASSGGSTYNSPLHF,TGTGCCAGCAGTGGGGGTAGCACCTATAATTCACCCCTCCACTTT
.,TRBV2,TRBD1,15,TRBJ1-2,CASRTTGNPNYGYTF,TGTGCCAGCAGGACGACAGGGAACCCTAACTATGGCTACACCTTC
.,TRBV6-1,TRBD1,14,TRBJ1-3,CASSYGQGGNTIYF,TGTGCCAGCAGTTATGGACAGGGGGGAAACACCATATATTTT
.,TRBV10-3,.,12,TRBJ1-1,CAIKGMNTEAFF,TGTGCCATCAAAGGGATGAACACTGAAGCTTTCTTT
.,TRBV6-4,TRBD2,17,TRBJ2-1,CASSLEPAGLRLGEQFF,TGTGCCAGTTCTCTCGAACCAGCGGGGCTGAGGTTGGGTGAGCAGTTCTTC
.,TRBV16,.,15,TRBJ1-6,CASSQSTPNNSPLHF,TGTGCCAGCAGCCAATCGACCCCCAATAATTCACCCCTCCACTTT
.,TRBV5-3,.,14,TRBJ1-5,CARSLGSLVQPQHF,TGTGCCAGAAGCTTGGGCAGCCTTGTTCAGCCCCAGCATTTT
.,TRBV6-5,.,15,TRBJ1-5,CASSYSYGDNQPQHF,TGTGCCAGCAGTTACTCGTACGGGGACAATCAGCCCCAGCATTTT
.,TRBV3-1/TRBV3-2,.,14,TRBJ2-5,CASSLSEAVKTQYF,TGTGCCAGCAGCCTCTCGGAGGCGGTAAAGACCCAGTACTTC
.,TRBV5-6,.,14,TRBJ1-5,CASSLTISNQPQHF,TGTGCCAGCAGCTTGACGATTTCGAATCAGCCCCAGCATTTT
.,TRBV28,TRBD2,15,TRBJ2-3,CASSLLAGAVDTQYF,TGTGCCAGCAGTTTACTAGCGGGGGCCGTAGATACGCAGTATTTT
.,TRBV23-1,TRBD1,14,TRBJ2-7,CASRAGTGGHEQYF,TGCGCCAGCAGGGCCGGGACAGGGGGCCACGAGCAGTACTTC
.,TRBV28,.,13,TRBJ1-4,CATSEGPNEKLFF,TGTGCCACCTCCGAGGGCCCTAATGAAAAACTGTTTTTT
.,TRBV29-1,.,13,TRBJ1-1,CSAVTEGNTEAFF,TGCAGCGCGGTGACAGAGGGCAACACTGAAGCTTTCTTT
.,TRBV28,.,15,TRBJ1-6,CASSPPAAFNSPLHF,TGTGCCAGCAGCCCCCCCGCCGCCTTCAATTCACCCCTCCACTTT
.,TRBV10-3,.,12,TRBJ2-3,CATGPGQDTQYF,TGTGCGACCGGCCCAGGGCAAGATACGCAGTATTTT
.,TRBV6-6,TRBD1,14,TRBJ1-1,CASRGTGGNTEAFF,TGTGCCAGCAGGGGCACAGGGGGCAACACTGAAGCTTTCTTT
.,TRBV5-1,.,15,TRBJ2-3,CASSLSSGSTDTQYF,TGCGCCAGCAGCTTGAGTAGCGGAAGCACAGATACGCAGTATTTT
.,TRBV6-6,TRBD2,15,TRBJ2-7,CASSYSSAGAYEQYF,TGTGCCAGCAGTTACTCCAGTGCGGGAGCGTACGAGCAGTACTTC
.,TRBV28,.,16,TRBJ1-5,CASTDRRGGSNQPQHF,TGTGCCAGCACCGATCGGAGGGGGGGAAGCAATCAGCCCCAGCATTTT
.,TRBV30,.,12,TRBJ1-2,CAFYGAGNGYTF,TGTGCCTTCTACGGGGCAGGAAATGGCTACACCTTC
.,TRBV3-1/TRBV3-2,TRBD1,12,TRBJ1-1,CASGQGNTEAFF,TGTGCCAGCGGACAGGGGAACACTGAAGCTTTCTTT
.,TRBV6-6,TRBD2,16,TRBJ2-5,CASSTPGLAQGETQYF,TGTGCCAGCAGTACCCCCGGACTAGCCCAAGGGGAGACCCAGTACTTC
.,TRBV11-2,.,14,TRBJ1-6,CASSLTGSNSPLHF,TGTGCCAGCAGCCTAACAGGGTCTAATTCACCCCTCCACTTT
few,TRBV30,.,13,TRBJ1-5,CASQASGNQPQHF,TGTGCCAGCCAGGCCTCGGGCAATCAGCCCCAGCATTTT
.,TRBV6-5,.,12,TRBJ1-1,CASSFRGTEAFF,TGTGCCAGCAGTTTCCGGGGCACTGAAGCTTTCTTT
.,TRBV11-3,TRBD2,16,TRBJ2-5,CASSLVLGTSQETQYF,TGTGCCAGCAGCTTAGTCTTGGGGACTAGTCAAGAGACCCAGTACTTC
.,TRBV7-3,.,15,TRBJ2-5,CASSLGGTLQETQYF,TGTGCCAGCAGCTTAGGCGGGACGTTACAAGAGACCCAGTACTTC
.,TRBV27,.,14,TRBJ2-7,CASSLEGGFYEQYF,TGTGCCAGCAGTTTAGAGGGGGGTTTCTACGAGCAGTACTTC
.,TRBV6-4,.,12,TRBJ1-4,CASRDPNEKLFF,TGTGCCAGCCGGGATCCTAATGAAAAACTGTTTTTT
.,TRBV5-1,.,15,TRBJ2-5,CASSPGVGFQETQYF,TGCGCCAGCAGCCCGGGGGTCGGGTTCCAAGAGACCCAGTACTTC
.,TRBV19,TRBD2,17,TRBJ2-6,CASSSSGGASGANVLTF,TGTGCCAGTAGTTCTAGCGGGGGGGCCTCTGGGGCCAACGTCCTGACTTTC
.,TRBV11-3,TRBD1,13,TRBJ1-1,CASSLGTGSEAFF,TGTGCCAGCAGCTTAGGGACAGGGTCTGAAGCTTTCTTT
few,TRBV7-9,.,12,TRBJ2-1,CASSPLGQGQFF,TGTGCCAGCAGCCCACTGGGGCAGGGCCAGTTCTTC
.,TRBV3-1/TRBV3-2,.,15,TRBJ2-5,CASSQGDGVWETQYF,TGTGCCAGCAGCCAAGGGGATGGGGTGTGGGAGACCCAGTACTTC
.,TRBV28,TRBD1,16,TRBJ2-3,CASSLQGTGPRDTQYF,TGTGCCAGCAGTTTGCAAGGGACAGGCCCACGGGATACGCAGTATTTT
.,TRBV9,TRBD2,16,TRBJ2-1,CASSLRLAGRYNEQFF,TGTGCCAGCAGCCTAAGACTAGCGGGGCGCTACAATGAGCAGTTCTTC
.,TRBV29-1,.,12,TRBJ1-1,CSAHRVDTEAFF,TGCAGCGCTCACAGGGTGGACACTGAAGCTTTCTTT
.,TRBV28,TRBD1,14,TRBJ1-2,CASSLPGQADGYTF,TGTGCCAGCAGTTTGCCCGGACAGGCTGATGGCTACACCTTC
.,TRBV6-4,.,14,TRBJ2-1,CASRTESSYNEQFF,TGTGCCAGCAGGACAGAGAGCTCCTACAATGAGCAGTTCTTC
.,TRBV15,TRBD1,15,TRBJ1-2,CATSRDPAGGNGYTF,TGTGCCACCAGCAGAGACCCGGCAGGGGGAAATGGCTACACCTTC
.,TRBV9,TRBD1,17,TRBJ2-7,CASSVGYRTGIIHEQYF,TGTGCCAGCAGCGTCGGGTATAGGACAGGGATTATCCACGAGCAGTACTTC
.,TRBV11-2,.,17,TRBJ1-1,CASSSKGRGAGNTEAFF,TGTGCCAGCAGCTCGAAGGGACGGGGGGCTGGGAACACTGAAGCTTTCTTT
.,TRBV7-6,TRBD1,15,TRBJ2-5,CASSSWTGELETQYF,TGTGCCAGCAGCTCCTGGACAGGGGAGTTAGAGACCCAGTACTTC
.,TRBV6-5,TRBD1,15,TRBJ1-2,CASSYMTGGGYGYTF,TGTGCCAGCAGTTACATGACAGGGGGCGGGTATGGCTACACCTTC
.,TRBV15,TRBD1,15,TRBJ2-7,CATSRDKHRGQEQYF,TGTGCCACCAGCAGAGATAAACACAGGGGGCAAGAGCAGTACTTC
few,TRBV7-9,.,15,TRBJ2-6,CASSLIPSGANVLTF,TGTGCCAGCAGCTTGATCCCGTCTGGGGCCAACGTCCTGACTTTC
.,TRBV24-1,.,13,TRBJ2-3,CATSAFEGHTQYF,TGTGCCACCAGTGCCTTTGAGGGGCATACGCAGTATTTT
.,TRBV27,TRBD2,17,TRBJ2-3,CASSLAGTSGAGDTQYF,TGTGCCAGCAGTTTAGCCGGGACTAGCGGTGCGGGGGATACGCAGTATTTT
.,TRBV10-1,.,14,TRBJ2-2,CASSEEGNTGELFF,TGCGCCAGCAGTGAGGAGGGTAACACCGGGGAGCTGTTTTTT
.,TRBV28,TRBD1,14,TRBJ2-7,CASTGGQGAYEQYF,TGTGCCAGCACAGGGGGACAGGGGGCCTACGAGCAGTACTTC
.,TRBV24-1,.,15,TRBJ2-5,CATSDGDTDQETQYF,TGTGCCACCAGTGATGGGGACACCGACCAAGAGACCCAGTACTTC
once,TRBV5-1,.,14,TRBJ2-5,CASSLFLAEETQYF,TGCGCCAGCAGCTTGTTTTTAGCGGAAGAGACCCAGTACTTC